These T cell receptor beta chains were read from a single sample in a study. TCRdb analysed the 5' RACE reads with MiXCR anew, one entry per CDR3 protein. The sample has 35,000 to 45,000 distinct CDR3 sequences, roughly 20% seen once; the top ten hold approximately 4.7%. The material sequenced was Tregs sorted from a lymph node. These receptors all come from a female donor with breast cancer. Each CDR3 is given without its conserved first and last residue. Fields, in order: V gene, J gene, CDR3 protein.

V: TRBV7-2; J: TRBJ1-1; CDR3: AGSYTTGYTEAF
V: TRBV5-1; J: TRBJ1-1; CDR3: ASRKNPQVGTEAF
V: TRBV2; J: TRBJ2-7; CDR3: ASSVAGGYEQY
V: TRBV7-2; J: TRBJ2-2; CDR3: ASSLALSGGELF
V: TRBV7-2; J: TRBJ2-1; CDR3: ASSWQGNEQF
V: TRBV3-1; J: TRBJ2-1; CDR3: ASSQETPGTSGRNEQF
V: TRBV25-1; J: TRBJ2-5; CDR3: ASSELERGQRETQY
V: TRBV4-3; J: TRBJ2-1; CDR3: ASSRGTSGRGPYNEQF
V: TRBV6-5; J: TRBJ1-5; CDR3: ASRPLDSNQPQH
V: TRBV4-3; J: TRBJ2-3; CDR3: ASSPTEVEDTDTQY
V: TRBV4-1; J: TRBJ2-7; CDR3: ASSRDRDSRSYEQY
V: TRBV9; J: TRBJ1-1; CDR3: ASSADFGRRAF
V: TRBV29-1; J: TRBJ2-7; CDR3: SPPEQY
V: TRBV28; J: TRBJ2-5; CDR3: ASRSGGSIRKTQY
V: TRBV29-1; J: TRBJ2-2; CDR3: SVTGTSRSGELF
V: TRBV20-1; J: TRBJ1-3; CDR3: SARAGFSGNAIY
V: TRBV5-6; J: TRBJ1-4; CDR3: ASSLGFRGRTNEKLF
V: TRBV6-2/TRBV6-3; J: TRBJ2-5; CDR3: ASSYGVGTQY
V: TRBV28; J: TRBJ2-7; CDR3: ASRPTGIDEQY
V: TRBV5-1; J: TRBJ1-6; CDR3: ASSLASGEGSPLH
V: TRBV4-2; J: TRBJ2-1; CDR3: ASGQDLPQVGSYNEQF
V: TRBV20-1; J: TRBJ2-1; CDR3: SASRPSGSNEQF
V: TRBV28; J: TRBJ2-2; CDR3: ASSPPGLAGGPGELF
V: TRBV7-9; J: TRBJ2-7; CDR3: ASSPPGGDEQY
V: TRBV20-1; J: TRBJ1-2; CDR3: SASGYT
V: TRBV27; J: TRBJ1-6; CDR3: AGSSDRGYNSPLH
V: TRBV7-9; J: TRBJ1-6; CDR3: ASSLPGNSPLH
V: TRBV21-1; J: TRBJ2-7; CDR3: ASSKSMGQY
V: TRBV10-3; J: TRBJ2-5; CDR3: AISLAGGPETQY
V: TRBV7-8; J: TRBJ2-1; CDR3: ASSPELAGVDNEQF
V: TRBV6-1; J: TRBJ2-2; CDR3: ASSDTGNGELF
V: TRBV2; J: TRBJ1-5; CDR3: ASSRDYSPNSNQPQH
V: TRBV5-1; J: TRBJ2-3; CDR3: ASSLGADTQY
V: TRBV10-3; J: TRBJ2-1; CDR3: AISEQGNEQF
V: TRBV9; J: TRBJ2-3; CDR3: ACSVDTRITDTQY
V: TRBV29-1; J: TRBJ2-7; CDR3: SVEIGTYEQY
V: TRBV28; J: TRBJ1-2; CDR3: ASSHRTVRAGGGYT
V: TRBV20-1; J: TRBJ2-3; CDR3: SARAPLIDSVGTDTQY
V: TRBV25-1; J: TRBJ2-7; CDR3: ATGHNGYEQY
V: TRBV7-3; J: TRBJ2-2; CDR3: ASSHGAPGELF
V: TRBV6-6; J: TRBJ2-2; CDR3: ASSYSSGRTGELF
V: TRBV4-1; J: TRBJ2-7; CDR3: ASSQAGTGYYEQY
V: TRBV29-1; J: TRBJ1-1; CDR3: SVIGLFGKLEAF
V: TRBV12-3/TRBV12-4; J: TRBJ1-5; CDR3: ASRAGQGQPQH
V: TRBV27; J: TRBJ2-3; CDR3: ASSLSLIRPTDTQY
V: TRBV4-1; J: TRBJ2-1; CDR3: VSSLSTISGLAGVWEQF
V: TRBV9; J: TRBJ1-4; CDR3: ASSQGGGAHEKLF
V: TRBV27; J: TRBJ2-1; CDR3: ASSLNYNEQF
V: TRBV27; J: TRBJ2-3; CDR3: ASSPGTSGNTDTQY
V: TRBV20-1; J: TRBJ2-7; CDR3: SASGRLYEQY
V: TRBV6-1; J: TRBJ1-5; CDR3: ASGTGLGYSNQPQH
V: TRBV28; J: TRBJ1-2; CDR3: ASSDWTGGTYGYT
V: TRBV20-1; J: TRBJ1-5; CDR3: SATPAGPINQPQH
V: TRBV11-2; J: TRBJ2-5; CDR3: ASSWTQGRETQY
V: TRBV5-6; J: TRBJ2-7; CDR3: ASSRAAGASYEQY
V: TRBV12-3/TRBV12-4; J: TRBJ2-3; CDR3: ASSPTLRQGGTDTQY
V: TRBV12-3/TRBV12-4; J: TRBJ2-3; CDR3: ASSLQGRGDTQY